The present TCR beta chain was sequenced within a study of blood T cell repertoires in COVID-19. Study background: The cDNA or gDNA used as material had been derived from T cells, B-cell-depleted T cells, or PBMCs.

Only in-frame clones appear in the TCRdb table, and some are missing; sequencing was by immunoSEQ multiplex PCR. The sample consists of 100,000 to 130,000 clones, about two thirds of them appearing once. Germline lookup yields CDR1 SGHRS and CDR2 YFSETQ. The CDR3 has 15 residues. The junction had 8 bases not matched to a gene; V was cut back by 4 bases and J by 9 bases. Sequenced: peripheral blood. The TCR originated in a woman aged 40-49 years with acute or convalescent COVID-19. The chain recombines TRBV5-1 with TRBJ2-1; 12 bases match TRBD2. CDR3 protein: CASSRASGGEGEQFF. The CDR3 nucleotides read TGCGCCAGCAGCAGGGCTAGCGGGGGGGAAGGTGAGCAGTTCTTC.